Shown below are 10 T cell receptor beta chains from a single sample sequenced in a study of T cell repertoires in cytomegalovirus infection. Via MiXCR, TCRdb re-called the reads, giving one row per CDR3 protein. The profile shows around 740,000 distinct CDR3 sequences, 35% to 45% of them singletons. Specimen: PBMCs. The source of these receptors is a human donor in good health (CMV status not recorded). Some clones in this sample may be carry-over from other donors' samples.

This clonotype came up many times. The chain combines TRBV7-6 with TRBJ2-3, with a weak D call TRBD2 (7 bases). Per the germline V gene, CDR1 is SGHVS and CDR2 is FNYEAQ. Trimming removed 3 bases from V and 3 bases from J, with 13 bases in between. The length of the CDR3 is 15 residues. This CDR3 is CASSFGGPRTDTQYF. The CDR3 coding sequence is TGTGCCAGCAGCTTCGGGGGGCCTAGGACAGATACGCAGTATTTT. The full variable domain, rest sourced from reference TRBV7-6 and TRBJ2-3, is GAGVSQSPRYKVTKRGQDVALRCDPISGHVSLYWYRQALGQGPEFLTYFNYEAQQDKSGLPNDRFSAERPEGSISTLTIQRTEQRDSAMYRCASSFGGPRTDTQYFGPGTRLTVL.

The chain couples TRBV28 to TRBJ2-1; TRBD2 might be the D (5 bases). Germline V gives CDR1 MDHEN, CDR2 SYDVKM. This CDR3 contains 11 residues. V gave up 6 bases and J gave up 14 bases, with 14 bases separating them. In DNA, the CDR3 is TGTGCCAGCAGCCGAGGACTGGGCGAGTTCTTC. Translating gives CASSRGLGEFF.

As for this clonotype: This is likely a read error, given that the CDR3 carries no conserved phenylalanine or tryptophan at its end. The V call is TRBV18, the J call TRBJ1-1; weak D call: TRBD1 (5 bases). Germline V gene lookup returns CDR1 KGHSH and CDR2 LQKENI. The CDR3 runs 15 residues. V was shortened by 6 bases and J by 3 bases, with 17 bases between the two germline ends. Here the CDR3 DNA reads TGTGCCAGCTCTACAAAGCCGGGGCAGGACACTGAAGCTTTCTTG. It translates to CASSTKPGQDTEAFL.

The V gene is TRBV5-4, the J gene TRBJ2-1, with D maybe TRBD1 (5 bases). Trimming pared 0 bases from V and 5 bases from J, leaving 15 bases between. The CDR3 is 16 amino acids. In germline, CDR1 is SGHNT, CDR2 YYREEE (reference sequence). The CDR3 reads CASSLGVPTVNNEQFF. The CDR3 region has the DNA TGTGCCAGCAGCTTGGGGGTCCCGACAGTAAACAATGAGCAGTTCTTC.

The chain is built from TRBV7-2 and TRBJ2-4; D unresolved. Trimming took off 3 bases at V and 5 bases at J, with 8 bases between the two ends. Germline CDR1 is SGHTA and CDR2 is FQGNSA. CDR3 length: 13 residues. DNA of the CDR3: TGTGCCAGCAGCTTTCGTGGCCAAAACATTCAGTACTTC. This sequence encodes CASSFRGQNIQYF.

This clonotype was recorded at least ten times. The J gene is TRBJ1-1, the V gene TRBV6-1, with a tentative D call TRBD1 (5 bases). Per germline, CDR1 MNHNS and CDR2 SASEGT. Trimming left V 6 bases short and J 3 bases short, with 20 bases between. The CDR3 consists of 16 residues. CDR3 sequence reads: CASSLIEGLSDTEAFF. CDR3 nucleotide sequence: TGTGCCAGCAGCTTGATCGAGGGGTTATCGGACACTGAAGCTTTCTTT.

The V call is TRBV6-6, the J call TRBJ1-5; 8 bases are a match to TRBD1. Germline-derived CDR1 and CDR2 are MNHNY and SVGAGI (reference sequence). This CDR3 has 15 residues. V trimming: 7 bases; J trimming: 2 bases; junction bases outside the gene matches: 7. For the CDR3, the DNA is TGTGCCAGCAAGTCAGCGGGACAGGGCAATCAGCCCCAGCATTTT. This translates into CASKSAGQGNQPQHF.

Points on this clonotype: The junction differs from germline at one of its ends, possibly a read error. J is TRBJ2-1 and V is TRBV27, with D perhaps matching TRBD2 (6 bases). The CDR3 consists of 15 residues. Germline V gives CDR1 MNHEY, CDR2 SMNVEV (reference sequence). CDR3 DNA: TGTGCCAGCAGTTTGGGGAGGCGCTCCTACAATGAGCAGTCCTTC. Its translation: CASSLGRRSYNEQSF.

Of note for this clonotype: At one boundary the junction diverges from the germline segment, which might be a read error. The chain carries TRBV20-1 and TRBJ1-1; D remains ambiguous. This CDR3 contains 15 residues. Germline values: CDR1 DFQATT, CDR2 SNEGSKA (reference sequence). DNA of the CDR3: TGCAGTTCTAGAGGGAACAGAGCCGTAAACACTGAAGCTTTCTTT. Its translation is CSSRGNRAVNTEAFF.

As DNA, the CDR3 is TGTGCCAGCAGTGGAGGAGGATTGGGCCCTGGGCGGGTGCAGTTCTTC. It codes for CASSGGGLGPGRVQFF. The rearrangement uses TRBV28 and TRBJ2-1, with D perhaps matching TRBD2 (5 bases). CDR3 length: 16 residues. Germline loops: CDR1 MDHEN, CDR2 SYDVKM. The V end lost 5 bases, the J end lost 12 bases, and 26 bases lay between the germline ends.